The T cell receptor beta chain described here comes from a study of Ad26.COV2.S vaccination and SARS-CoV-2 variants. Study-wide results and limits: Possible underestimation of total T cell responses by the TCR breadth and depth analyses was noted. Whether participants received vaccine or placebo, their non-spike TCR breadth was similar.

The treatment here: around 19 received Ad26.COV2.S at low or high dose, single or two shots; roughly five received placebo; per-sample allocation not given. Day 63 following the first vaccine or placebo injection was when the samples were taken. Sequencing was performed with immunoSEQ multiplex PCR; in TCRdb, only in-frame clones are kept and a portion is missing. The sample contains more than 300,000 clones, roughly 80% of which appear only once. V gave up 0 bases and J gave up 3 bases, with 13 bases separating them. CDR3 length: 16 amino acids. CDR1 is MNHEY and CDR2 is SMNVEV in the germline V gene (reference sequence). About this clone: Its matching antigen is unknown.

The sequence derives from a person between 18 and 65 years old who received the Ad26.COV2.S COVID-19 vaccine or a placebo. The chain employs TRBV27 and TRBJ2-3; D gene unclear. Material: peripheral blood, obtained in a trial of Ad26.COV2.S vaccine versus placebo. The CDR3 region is CASSLSSLSRTDTQYF. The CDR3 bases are TGTGCCAGCAGTTTATCTAGTTTATCGAGGACAGATACGCAGTATTTT.